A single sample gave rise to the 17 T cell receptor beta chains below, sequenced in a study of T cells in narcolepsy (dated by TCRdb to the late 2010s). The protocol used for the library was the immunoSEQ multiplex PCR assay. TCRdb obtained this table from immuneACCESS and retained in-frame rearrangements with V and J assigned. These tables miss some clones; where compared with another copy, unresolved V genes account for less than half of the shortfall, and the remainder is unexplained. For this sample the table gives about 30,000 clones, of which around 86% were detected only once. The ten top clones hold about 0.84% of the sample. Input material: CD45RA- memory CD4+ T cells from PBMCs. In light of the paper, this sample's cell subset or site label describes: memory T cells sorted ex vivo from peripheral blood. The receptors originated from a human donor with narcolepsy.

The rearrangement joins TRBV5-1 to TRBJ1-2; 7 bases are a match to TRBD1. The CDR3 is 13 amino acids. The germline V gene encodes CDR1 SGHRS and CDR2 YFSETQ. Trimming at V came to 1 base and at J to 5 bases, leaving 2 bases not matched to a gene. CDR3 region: CASSLTGEYGYTF. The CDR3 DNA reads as TGCGCCAGCAGCTTGACAGGGGAGTATGGCTACACCTTC.

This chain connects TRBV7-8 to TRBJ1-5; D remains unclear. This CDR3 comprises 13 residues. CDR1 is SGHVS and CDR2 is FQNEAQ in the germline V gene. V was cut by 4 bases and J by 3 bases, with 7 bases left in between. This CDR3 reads CASSSAHNQPQHF. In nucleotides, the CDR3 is TGTGCCAGCAGCTCGGCACACAATCAGCCCCAGCATTTT.

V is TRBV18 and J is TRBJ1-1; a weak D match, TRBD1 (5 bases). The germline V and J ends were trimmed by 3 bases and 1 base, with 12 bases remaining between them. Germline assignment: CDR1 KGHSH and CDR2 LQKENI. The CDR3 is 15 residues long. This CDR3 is CASSPPTRGNTEAFF. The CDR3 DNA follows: TGTGCCAGCTCACCCCCGACGAGGGGGAACACTGAAGCTTTCTTT.

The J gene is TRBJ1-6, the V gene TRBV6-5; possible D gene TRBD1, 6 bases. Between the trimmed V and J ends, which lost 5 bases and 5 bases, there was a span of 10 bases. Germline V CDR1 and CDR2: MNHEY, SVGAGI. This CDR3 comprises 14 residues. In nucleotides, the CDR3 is TGTGCCAGCAGTGTTAGGACAGATAATTCACCCCTCCACTTT. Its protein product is CASSVRTDNSPLHF.

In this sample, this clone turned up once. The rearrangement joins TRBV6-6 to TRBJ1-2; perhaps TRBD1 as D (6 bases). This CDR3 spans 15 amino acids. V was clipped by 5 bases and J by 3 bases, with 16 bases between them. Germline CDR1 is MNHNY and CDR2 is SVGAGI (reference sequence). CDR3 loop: CASSRGAGRDYGYTF. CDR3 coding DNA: TGTGCCAGCAGTAGGGGGGCAGGACGGGACTATGGCTACACCTTC.

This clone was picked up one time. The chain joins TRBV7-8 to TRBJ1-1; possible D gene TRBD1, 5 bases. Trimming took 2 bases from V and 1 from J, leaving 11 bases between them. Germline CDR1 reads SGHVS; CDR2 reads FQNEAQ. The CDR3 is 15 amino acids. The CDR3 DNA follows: TGTGCCAGCAGCTTACTCGCAGGGACGAACACTGAAGCTTTCTTT. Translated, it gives CASSLLAGTNTEAFF.

The CDR3 protein is CSARDRGQYEQYF. The CDR3 nucleotides are TGCAGCGCTCGGGACAGGGGGCAATACGAGCAGTACTTC. This chain joins TRBV29-1 and TRBJ2-7; TRBD1 agrees at 12 bases. V was clipped by 7 bases and J by 4 bases; unmatched bases: 5. Germline V lookup: CDR1 SQVTM, CDR2 ANQGSEA. CDR3 length: 13 residues.

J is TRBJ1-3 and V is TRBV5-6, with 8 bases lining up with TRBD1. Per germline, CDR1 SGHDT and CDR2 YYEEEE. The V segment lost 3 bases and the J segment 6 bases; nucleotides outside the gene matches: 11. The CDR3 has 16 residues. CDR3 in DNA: TGTGCCAGCAGCTACCGGGGCACAGGGGGATTAAACACCATATATTTT. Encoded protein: CASSYRGTGGLNTIYF.

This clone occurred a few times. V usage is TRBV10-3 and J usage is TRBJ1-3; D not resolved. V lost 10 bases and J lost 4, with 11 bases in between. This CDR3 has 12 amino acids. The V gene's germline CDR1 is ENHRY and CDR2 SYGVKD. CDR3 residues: CATTGPGNTIYF. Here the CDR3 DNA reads TGTGCCACCACCGGCCCGGGAAACACCATATATTTT.

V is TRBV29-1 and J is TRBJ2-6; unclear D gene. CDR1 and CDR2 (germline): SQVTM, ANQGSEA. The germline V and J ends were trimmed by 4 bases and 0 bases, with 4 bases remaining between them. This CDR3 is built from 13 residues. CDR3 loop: CSVVPSGANVLTF. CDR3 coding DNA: TGCAGCGTTGTTCCCTCTGGGGCCAACGTCCTGACTTTC. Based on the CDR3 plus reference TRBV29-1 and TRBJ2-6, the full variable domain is SAVISQKPSRDICQRGTSLTIQCQVDSQVTMMFWYRQQPGQSLTLIATANQGSEATYESGFVIDKFPISRPNLTFSTLTVSNMSPEDSSIYLCSVVPSGANVLTFGAGSRLTVL.

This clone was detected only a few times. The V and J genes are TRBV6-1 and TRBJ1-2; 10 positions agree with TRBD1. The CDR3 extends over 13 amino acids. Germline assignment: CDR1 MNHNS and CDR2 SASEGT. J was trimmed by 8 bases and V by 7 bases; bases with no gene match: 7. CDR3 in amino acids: CASNDRGLGGYTF. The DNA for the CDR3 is TGTGCCAGCAATGACAGGGGGCTGGGGGGCTACACCTTC.

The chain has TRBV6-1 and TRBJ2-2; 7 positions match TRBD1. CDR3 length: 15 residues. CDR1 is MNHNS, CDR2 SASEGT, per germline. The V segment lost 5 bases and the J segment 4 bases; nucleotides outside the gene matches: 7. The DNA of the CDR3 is TGTGCCAGCAGTAAAAGGGGGCAGAGCACCGGGGAGCTGTTTTTT. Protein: CASSKRGQSTGELFF.

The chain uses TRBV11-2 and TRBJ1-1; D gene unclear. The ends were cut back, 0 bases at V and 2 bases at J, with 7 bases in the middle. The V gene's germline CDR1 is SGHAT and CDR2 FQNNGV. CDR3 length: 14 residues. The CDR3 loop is CASSLEGSNTEAFF. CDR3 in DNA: TGTGCCAGCAGCTTAGAAGGCAGCAACACTGAAGCTTTCTTT.

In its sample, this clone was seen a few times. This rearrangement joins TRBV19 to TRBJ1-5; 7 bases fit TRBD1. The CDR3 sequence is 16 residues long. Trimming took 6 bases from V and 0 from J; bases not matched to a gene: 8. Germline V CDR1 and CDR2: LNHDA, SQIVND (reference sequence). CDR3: CASSPGGVASNQPQHF. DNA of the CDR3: TGTGCCAGTAGCCCAGGGGGGGTGGCTAGCAATCAGCCCCAGCATTTT.

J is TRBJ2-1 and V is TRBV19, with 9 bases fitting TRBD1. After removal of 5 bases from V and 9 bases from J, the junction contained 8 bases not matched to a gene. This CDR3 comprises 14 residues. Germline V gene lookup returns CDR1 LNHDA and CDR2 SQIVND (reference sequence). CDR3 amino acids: CASSSPGQGGEQFF. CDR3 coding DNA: TGTGCCAGTAGTTCTCCGGGACAGGGAGGTGAGCAGTTCTTC.

The CDR3 reads CASSAAGPSSYEQYF. CDR3 nucleotides: TGTGCCAGCAGCGCTGCTGGGCCTAGCTCCTACGAGCAGTACTTC. The rearrangement uses TRBV6-5 and TRBJ2-7; D ambiguous. From germline, CDR1 is MNHEY and CDR2 SVGAGI. V was clipped by 6 bases and J by 0 bases, with 15 bases between them. The CDR3 loop spans 15 amino acids.

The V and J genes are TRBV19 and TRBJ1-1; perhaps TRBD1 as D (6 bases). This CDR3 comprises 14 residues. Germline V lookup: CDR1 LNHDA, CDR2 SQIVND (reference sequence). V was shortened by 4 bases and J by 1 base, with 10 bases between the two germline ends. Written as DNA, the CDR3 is TGTGCCAGTAGTAGCCAGGGGCGGAACACTGAAGCTTTCTTT. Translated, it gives CASSSQGRNTEAFF. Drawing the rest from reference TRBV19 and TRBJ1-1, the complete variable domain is DGGITQSPKYLFRKEGQNVTLSCEQNLNHDAMYWYRQDPGQGLRLIYYSQIVNDFQKGDIAEGYSVSREKKESFPLTVTSAQKNPTAFYLCASSSQGRNTEAFFGQGTRLTVV.